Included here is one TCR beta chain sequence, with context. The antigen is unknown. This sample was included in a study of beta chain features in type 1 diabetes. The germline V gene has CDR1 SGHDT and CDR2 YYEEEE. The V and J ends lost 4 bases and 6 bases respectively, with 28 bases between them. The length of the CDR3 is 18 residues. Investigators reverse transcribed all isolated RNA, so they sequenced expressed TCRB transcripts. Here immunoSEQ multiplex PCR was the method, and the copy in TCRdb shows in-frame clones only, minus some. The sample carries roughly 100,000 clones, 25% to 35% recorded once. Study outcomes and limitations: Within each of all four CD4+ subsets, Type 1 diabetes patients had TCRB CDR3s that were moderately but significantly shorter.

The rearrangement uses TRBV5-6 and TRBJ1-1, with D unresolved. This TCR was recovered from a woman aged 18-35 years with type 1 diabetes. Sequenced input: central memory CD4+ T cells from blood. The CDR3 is CASSQEQLLVPSGAEAFF. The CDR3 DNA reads TGTGCCAGCAGCCAGGAACAGCTTTTAGTCCCGTCCGGGGCTGAAGCTTTCTTT.